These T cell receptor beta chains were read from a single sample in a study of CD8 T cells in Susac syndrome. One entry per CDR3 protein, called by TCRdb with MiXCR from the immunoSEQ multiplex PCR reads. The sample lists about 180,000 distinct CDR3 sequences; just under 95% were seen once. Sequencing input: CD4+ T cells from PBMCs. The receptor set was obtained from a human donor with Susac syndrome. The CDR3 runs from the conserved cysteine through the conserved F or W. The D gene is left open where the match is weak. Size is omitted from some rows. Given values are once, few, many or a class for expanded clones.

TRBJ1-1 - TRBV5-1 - TGCGCCAGCAGCTTCAAGGGGGACACTGAAGCTTTCTTT CASSFKGDTEAFF
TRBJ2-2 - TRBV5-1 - TGCGCCAGCAGCTTGTCTAGTATGAACACCGGGGAGCTGTTTTTT CASSLSSMNTGELFF
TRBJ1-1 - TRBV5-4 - TGTGCCAGCAGCTCGGAGGGTTGGATGAACACTGAAGCTTTCTTT CASSSEGWMNTEAFF
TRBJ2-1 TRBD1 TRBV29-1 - TGCAGCGTTGATTTGTACCGGGACAGGGGGACGAATGAGCAGTTCTTC CSVDLYRDRGTNEQFF
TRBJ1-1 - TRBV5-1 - TGCGCCAGCAGCTTGGGAGGGGACATCGAAGCTTTCTTT CASSLGGDIEAFF
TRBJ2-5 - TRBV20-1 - TGCAGTGCTAGTTCATTCGGGGGCGGCGAGACCCAGTACTTC CSASSFGGGETQYF
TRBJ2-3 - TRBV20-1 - TGCAGTGCTATAGAGTCCCCCGGGGCCACAGATACGCAGTATTTT CSAIESPGATDTQYF
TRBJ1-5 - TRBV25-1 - TGTGCCAGCAGTAGACTGGGAGGGCCCCAGCATTTT CASSRLGGPQHF
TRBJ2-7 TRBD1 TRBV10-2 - TGCGCCAGCAGTGAAGGGCAGGGGGATTCCTACGAGCAGTACTTC CASSEGQGDSYEQYF
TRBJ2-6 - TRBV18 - TGTGCCAGCTCACTACGGGACTCTGGGGCCAACGTCCTGACTTTC CASSLRDSGANVLTF
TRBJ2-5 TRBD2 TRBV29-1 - TGCAGCGTCCGGACTAGCGGGAGCCAAGAGACCCAGTACTTC CSVRTSGSQETQYF
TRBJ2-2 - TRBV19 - TGTGCCAGTAGTACGGAGGGGCGCACCGGGGAGCTGTTTTTT CASSTEGRTGELFF
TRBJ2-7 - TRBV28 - TGTGCCAGCAGTTCCACCGTGTACGAGCAGTACTTC CASSSTVYEQYF
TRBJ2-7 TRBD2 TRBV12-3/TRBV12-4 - TGTGCCAGCAGCCCGGGACTAGTACCTTTAAGGCAGTACTTC CASSPGLVPLRQYF
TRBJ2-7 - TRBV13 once TGTGCCAGCAGCTTAGGCGGGGACTCCAGGTACGAGCAGTACTTC CASSLGGDSRYEQYF
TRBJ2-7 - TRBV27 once TGTGCCAGCAGCACACTAGGCTACGAGCAGTACTTC CASSTLGYEQYF
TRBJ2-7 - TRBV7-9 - TGTGCCAGCAGTCCCCCGGGACCCCCCAACGAGCAGTACTTC CASSPPGPPNEQYF
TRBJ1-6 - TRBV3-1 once TGTGCCAGCAGCCAAGACCATGGCGCTTATAATTCACCCCTCCACTTT CASSQDHGAYNSPLHF
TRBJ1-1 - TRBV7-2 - TGTGCCAGCAGCTCCTCGGGGGAAAGCGCTGAAGCTTTCTTT CASSSSGESAEAFF
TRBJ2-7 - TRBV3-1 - TGTGCCAGCAGCCAAGATCAAAACAGGGTCTACGAGCAGTACTTC CASSQDQNRVYEQYF
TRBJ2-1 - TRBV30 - TGTGCCTGGAGTCCCCGAAATGAGCAGTTCTTC CAWSPRNEQFF
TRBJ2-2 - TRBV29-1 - TGCAGCGTTGAAAGGGTAGGGGCCGGGGAGCTGTTTTTT CSVERVGAGELFF
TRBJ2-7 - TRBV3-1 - TGTGCCAGCAGCCAAGGGGGCCAGATGGCCTACGAGCAGTACTTC CASSQGGQMAYEQYF
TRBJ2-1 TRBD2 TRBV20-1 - TGCAGTGCTAGACGAACGGGACTAGCGCACAATGAGCAGTTCTTC CSARRTGLAHNEQFF
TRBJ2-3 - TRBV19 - TGTGCCAGTAGTTCGCGGACAACCTCCGCAGATACGCAGTATTTT CASSSRTTSADTQYF
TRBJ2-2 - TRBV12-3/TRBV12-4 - TGTGCCAGCAGAGGGGGTAGGAGACTAGATATAGCCGGGGAGCTGTTTTTT CASRGGRRLDIAGELFF
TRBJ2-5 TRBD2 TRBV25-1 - TGTGCCAGCAGTGAATCAACGGATACTAGCGGGCTTGAGACCCAGTACTTC CASSESTDTSGLETQYF
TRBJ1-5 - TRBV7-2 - TGTGCCAGCAGCTATACCAGCGGGGTTAACAATCAGCCCCAGCATTTT CASSYTSGVNNQPQHF
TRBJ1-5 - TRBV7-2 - TGTGCCAGCAGCCCCTCAGTTTATAGCAATCAGCCCCAGCATTTT CASSPSVYSNQPQHF
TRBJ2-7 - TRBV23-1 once TGCGCCAGCAATGACTACGAGCAGTACTTC CASNDYEQYF
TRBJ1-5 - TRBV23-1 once TGCGCCAGCAGTCAATGGTTTTCAGGGGCGAGAAAGCCCCAGCATTTT CASSQWFSGARKPQHF
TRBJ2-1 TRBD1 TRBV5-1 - TGCGCCAGCAGCTTGGGGGGGACAGACAATGAGCAGTTCTTC CASSLGGTDNEQFF
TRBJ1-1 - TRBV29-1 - TGCAGCGGTGCTATTGGCAGCATGAACACTGAAGCTTTCTTT CSGAIGSMNTEAFF
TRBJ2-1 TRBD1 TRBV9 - TGTGCCAGCAGCGTCTCGGGACAGCCCTACAATGAGCAGTTCTTC CASSVSGQPYNEQFF
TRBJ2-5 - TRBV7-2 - TGTGCCAGCAGCCCCAGGCGCATATGGGGGGAGACCCAGTACTTC CASSPRRIWGETQYF
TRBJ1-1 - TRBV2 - TGTGCCAGCAGTGAAGCGCTTCAGAAGAGGGGAAACACTGAAGCTTTCTTT CASSEALQKRGNTEAFF
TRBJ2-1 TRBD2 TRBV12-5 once TGTGCTAGTGGTTTTGTTCTAGCGGGAGTCGGTGAGCAGTTCTTC CASGFVLAGVGEQFF
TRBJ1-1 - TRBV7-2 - TGTGCCAGCAGCTTATACGGAATGAACACTGAAGCTTTCTTT CASSLYGMNTEAFF
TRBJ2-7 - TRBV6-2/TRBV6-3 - TGTGCCAGCAGTTACGGCGGAACTACCTCCTACGAGCAGTACTTC CASSYGGTTSYEQYF
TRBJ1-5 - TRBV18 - TGTGCCAGCTCACCGAGCGGCAGCAATCAGCCCCAGCATTTT CASSPSGSNQPQHF
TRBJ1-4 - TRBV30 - TGTGCCTACAGGACAACTAATGAAAAACTGTTTTTT CAYRTTNEKLFF